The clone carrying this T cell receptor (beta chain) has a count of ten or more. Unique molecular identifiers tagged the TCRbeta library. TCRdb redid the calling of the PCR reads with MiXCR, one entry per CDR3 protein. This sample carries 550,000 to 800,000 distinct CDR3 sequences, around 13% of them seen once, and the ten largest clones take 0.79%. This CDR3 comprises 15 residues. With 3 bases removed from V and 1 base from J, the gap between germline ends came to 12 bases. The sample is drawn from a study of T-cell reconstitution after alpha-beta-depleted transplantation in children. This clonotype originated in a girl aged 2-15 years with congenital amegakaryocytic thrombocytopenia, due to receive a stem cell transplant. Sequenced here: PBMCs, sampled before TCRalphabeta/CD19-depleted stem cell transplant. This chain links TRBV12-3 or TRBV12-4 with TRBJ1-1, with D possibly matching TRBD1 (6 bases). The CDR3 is CASSFRGNQNTEAFF. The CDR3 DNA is TGTGCCAGCAGTTTTAGGGGGAATCAGAACACTGAAGCTTTCTTT.